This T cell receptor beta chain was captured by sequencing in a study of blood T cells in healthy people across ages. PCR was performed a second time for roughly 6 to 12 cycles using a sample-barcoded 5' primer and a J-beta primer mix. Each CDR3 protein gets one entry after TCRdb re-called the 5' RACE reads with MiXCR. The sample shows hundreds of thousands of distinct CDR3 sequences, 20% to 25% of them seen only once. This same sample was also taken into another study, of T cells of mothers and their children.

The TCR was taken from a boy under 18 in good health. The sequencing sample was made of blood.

The CDR3 spells CSARSGTTQETQYF. The CDR3 coding sequence is TGCAGTGCGCGATCGGGAACTACACAAGAGACCCAGTACTTC. This sequence joins TRBV20-1 and TRBJ2-5; tentative D call: TRBD2 (5 bases). CDR1 and CDR2 (germline): DFQATT, SNEGSKA (reference sequence). V dropped 6 bases and J dropped 2 bases, with 16 bases sitting between them. The CDR3 loop spans 14 amino acids.